These 20 T cell receptor beta chains originate from one sample sequenced in a study of blood T cell repertoires in COVID-19. Using immunoSEQ multiplex PCR, the repertoire was profiled, and TCRdb retains in-frame clones only, with some absent. Among around 100,000 clones listed, 87% were seen once. The sample taken for sequencing was peripheral blood. These receptors all come from a human donor in a cohort sampled during active COVID-19.

The gene calls are TRBV5-1 and TRBJ2-7; a weak D match, TRBD1 (6 bases). The ends were cut back, 2 bases at V and 7 bases at J, with 13 bases in the middle. Per germline, CDR1 SGHRS and CDR2 YFSETQ. There are 13 residues in the CDR3. The CDR3 coding sequence is TGCGCCAGCAGCTTACCCCAGGGGAGAGAGCAGTACTTC. This sequence encodes CASSLPQGREQYF.

Written as DNA, the CDR3 is TGTGCCAGCAGCCAAGGGGCGCAGGGCCTGATTACGGCTTTCTTT. Its protein product is CASSQGAQGLITAFF. The chain links TRBV4-2 to TRBJ1-1, with TRBD1 as a possible D gene (5 bases). The germline CDR1 and CDR2 sequences are LGHNA and YNFKEQ. V was clipped by 1 base and J by 11 bases, with 20 bases between them. This CDR3 has 15 residues.

CDR3 region: CASSQDRPTSGETQYF. CDR3 nucleotides: TGTGCCAGCAGCCAAGATCGGCCCACGTCGGGTGAGACCCAGTACTTC. The V and J genes are TRBV3-1 (or the pseudogene TRBV3-2) and TRBJ2-5, with D unclear. This CDR3 comprises 16 residues. CDR1 is LGHDT, CDR2 YNNKEL, per germline (reference sequence). V was clipped by 0 bases and J by 5 bases, with 16 bases between them.

The rearrangement uses TRBV11-2 and TRBJ2-2; no clear D. Germline V CDR1 and CDR2: SGHAT, FQNNGV. Trimming took 6 bases from V and 8 from J, leaving 10 bases between them. The CDR3 is made up of 12 amino acids. As DNA, the CDR3 is TGTGCCAGCAGGTTAACTATGGGGGAGCTGTTTTTT. Translating it yields CASRLTMGELFF.

The chain uses TRBV7-9 and TRBJ2-7; D might be TRBD1 (6 bases). CDR3 length: 16 amino acids. V lost 1 base and J 1 base, leaving 14 bases between the germline ends. Germline assignment: CDR1 SEHNR and CDR2 FQNEAQ (reference sequence). This CDR3 reads CASSLVSGARSYEQYF. The DNA for the CDR3 is TGTGCCAGCAGCTTAGTTTCAGGGGCCCGTTCCTACGAGCAGTACTTC. Full variable domain (rest looked up from reference TRBV7-9 and TRBJ2-7): DTGVSQNPRHKITKRGQNVTFRCDPISEHNRLYWYRQTLGQGPEFLTYFQNEAQLEKSRLLSDRFSAERPKGSFSTLEIQRTEQGDSAMYLCASSLVSGARSYEQYFGPGTRLTVT.

This chain uses TRBV6-5 with TRBJ1-2; TRBD1 is a possible D gene (6 bases). The CDR3 is 15 residues long. Trimming took off 5 bases at V and 4 bases at J, with 17 bases between the two ends. Germline CDR1 reads MNHEY; CDR2 reads SVGAGI. The CDR3: CASSHPRGSSYGYTF. In DNA form, the CDR3 reads TGTGCCAGCAGTCACCCCAGGGGTTCCTCCTATGGCTACACCTTC.

This clone was observed a handful of times. The CDR3, as DNA: TGTGCCAGCAGCGTACGGACAGCTCGCAATCAGCCCCAGCATTTT. Translated: CASSVRTARNQPQHF. The rearrangement joins TRBV7-8 to TRBJ1-5, with D tentatively TRBD1 (6 bases). The V gene lost 5 bases and the J gene lost 2 bases, with 13 bases spanning the gap. Germline V gene data show CDR1 as SGHVS and CDR2 as FQNEAQ. This CDR3 contains 15 residues.

The V gene is TRBV2, the J gene TRBJ1-2, with 7 bases lining up with TRBD1. The V and J ends lost 5 bases and 5 bases, in that order; junction bases with no gene match: 8. The germline gives CDR1 SNHLY, CDR2 FYNNEI. The CDR3 has 14 amino acids. The CDR3 DNA is TGTGCCAGCAGTAAGGACAGGCGTCGGTATGGCTACACCTTC. This translates into CASSKDRRRYGYTF.

The chain couples TRBV6-2 or TRBV6-3 to TRBJ1-5; the D is unclear. CDR1 and CDR2 from the germline V gene are MNHEY and SVGEGT. The CDR3 has 14 residues. Between the trimmed V and J ends, which lost 6 bases and 0 bases, there was a span of 9 bases. The CDR3 DNA reads as TGTGCCAGCAGCCCGTCTTATAGCAATCAGCCCCAGCATTTT. It yields the protein CASSPSYSNQPQHF.

The CDR3 protein is CASTLEGGPYYEQYF. The CDR3 region has the DNA TGTGCCAGCACTCTGGAGGGCGGACCCTACTACGAGCAGTACTTC. The genes are TRBV28 and TRBJ2-7, with D possibly being TRBD2 (6 bases). Deletions cut 7 bases from V and 3 bases from J, with 19 bases between. CDR3 length equals 15 residues. The germline gives CDR1 MDHEN, CDR2 SYDVKM.

This clone appeared a few times. This chain uses TRBV4-1 with TRBJ2-7; D is unresolved. The CDR3 has 13 residues. Germline V gene sequence: CDR1 MGHRA, CDR2 YSYEKL. Trimming pared 0 bases from V and 1 base from J, leaving 4 bases between. CDR3 protein: CASSQDRSYEQYF. CDR3 bases: TGCGCCAGCAGCCAAGACAGGTCCTACGAGCAGTACTTC.

This clone was observed a handful of times. The V call is TRBV4-2, the J call TRBJ2-7; D not resolved. Trimming took 0 bases from V and 0 from J, leaving 9 bases between them. The CDR3 runs 15 residues. Looked up from germline, CDR1 is LGHNA and CDR2 is YNFKEQ. As DNA, the CDR3 is TGTGCCAGCAGCCAAGATCACGGGTACTCCTACGAGCAGTACTTC. Amino acid sequence: CASSQDHGYSYEQYF.

The V call is TRBV5-1, the J call TRBJ2-7; 10 positions match TRBD2. The CDR3 extends over 16 amino acids. The J segment lost 1 base and the V segment lost 4 bases, leaving 8 bases of the junction unmatched. CDR1 is SGHRS and CDR2 is YFSETQ in the germline V gene. In DNA, the CDR3 is TGCGCCAGCAGCGGGTCTAGCGGGAGCTTGTCCTACGAGCAGTACTTC. This codes for CASSGSSGSLSYEQYF.

The chain couples TRBV4-2 to TRBJ2-5; maybe TRBD2 (6 bases). The germline V gene encodes CDR1 LGHNA and CDR2 YNFKEQ. Trimming removed 0 bases from V and 0 bases from J, with 11 bases in between. The CDR3 is 16 residues long. The CDR3 DNA is TGTGCCAGCAGCCAAGATTATTCGGGAGACCAAGAGACCCAGTACTTC. This gives the protein CASSQDYSGDQETQYF.

This chain connects TRBV7-2 to TRBJ2-7; unclear D gene. The CDR3 contains 14 residues. The germline V and J ends were trimmed by 1 base and 2 bases, with 9 bases remaining between them. Germline V lookup: CDR1 SGHTA, CDR2 FQGNSA. DNA for the CDR3: TGTGCCAGCAGCTTAGTCCCCCAGGCCTACGAGCAGTACTTC. It codes for CASSLVPQAYEQYF. The whole variable domain, filled in from reference TRBV7-2 and TRBJ2-7, reads GAGVSQSPSNKVTEKGKDVELRCDPISGHTALYWYRQSLGQGLEFLIYFQGNSAPDKSGLPSDRFSAERTGGSVSTLTIQRTQQEDSAVYLCASSLVPQAYEQYFGPGTRLTVT.

The V and J genes are TRBV19 and TRBJ2-5; 8 bases align to TRBD2. Looked up from germline, CDR1 is LNHDA and CDR2 is SQIVND (reference sequence). There are 16 residues in the CDR3. The V gene end was trimmed by 2 bases and the J gene end by 1 base; junction bases not matched to a gene: 6. The CDR3 sequence is CASSIWGSGIQETQYF. CDR3 nucleotide sequence: TGTGCCAGTAGTATATGGGGTAGCGGGATCCAAGAGACCCAGTACTTC.

The chain joins TRBV2 to TRBJ1-5; D possibly corresponds to TRBD1 (5 bases). Germline CDR1 and CDR2: SNHLY and FYNNEI. V lost 6 bases and J 1 base, leaving 13 bases between the germline ends. The CDR3 consists of 15 residues. Here the CDR3 DNA reads TGTGCCAGCAGGCCGGGACTTCGGAGCAATCAGCCCCAGCATTTT. Translated, it gives CASRPGLRSNQPQHF.

This clone counts as medium-sized. The rearrangement links TRBV28 to TRBJ2-4; D might be TRBD1 (6 bases). V lost 5 bases to trimming and J lost 3 bases, with 17 bases between them. The V gene's germline CDR1 is MDHEN and CDR2 SYDVKM. The CDR3 is 16 amino acids. This CDR3 reads CASSHTPQGLKNIQYF. The CDR3, as DNA: TGTGCCAGCAGTCACACACCACAGGGCCTCAAAAACATTCAGTACTTC.

This clone was counted only a few times. This chain connects TRBV9 to TRBJ2-7, with 8 bases aligning to TRBD1. Germline V gives CDR1 SGDLS, CDR2 YYNGEE. The CDR3 is 15 amino acids. Germline trimming cut 4 bases from V and 5 bases from J; bases unmatched to any gene: 11. This CDR3 reads CASSRSGQGFNEQYF. The CDR3 coding sequence is TGTGCCAGCAGCCGGTCTGGACAGGGCTTCAACGAGCAGTACTTC.

The chain recombines TRBV10-3 with TRBJ2-2; TRBD2 matches at 8 bases. V lost 8 bases and J lost 7; bases outside the gene matches: 6. This CDR3 is built from 13 residues. Germline V lookup: CDR1 ENHRY, CDR2 SYGVKD. The CDR3 is CAIREGQGGELFF. The CDR3, as DNA: TGTGCCATCCGGGAGGGCCAAGGCGGGGAGCTGTTTTTT.